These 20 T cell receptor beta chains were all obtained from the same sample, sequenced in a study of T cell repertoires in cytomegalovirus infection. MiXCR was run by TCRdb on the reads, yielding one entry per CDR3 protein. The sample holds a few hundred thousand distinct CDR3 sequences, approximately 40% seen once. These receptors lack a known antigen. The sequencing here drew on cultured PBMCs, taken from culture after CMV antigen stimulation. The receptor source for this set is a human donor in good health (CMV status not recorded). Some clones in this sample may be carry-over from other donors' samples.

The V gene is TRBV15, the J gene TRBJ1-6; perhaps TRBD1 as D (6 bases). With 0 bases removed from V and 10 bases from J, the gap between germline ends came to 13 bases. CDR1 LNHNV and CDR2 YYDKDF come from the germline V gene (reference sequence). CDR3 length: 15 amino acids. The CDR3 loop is CATSREGRGQSPLHF. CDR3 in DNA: TGTGCCACCAGCAGAGAAGGCCGGGGACAATCACCCCTCCACTTT.

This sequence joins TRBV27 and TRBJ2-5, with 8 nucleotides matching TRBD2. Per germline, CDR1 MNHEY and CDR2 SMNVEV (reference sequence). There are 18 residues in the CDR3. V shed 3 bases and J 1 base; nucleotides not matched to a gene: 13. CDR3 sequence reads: CASSLGRTSPIPQETQYF. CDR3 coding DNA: TGTGCCAGCAGTTTGGGAAGGACTAGCCCAATACCCCAAGAGACCCAGTACTTC.

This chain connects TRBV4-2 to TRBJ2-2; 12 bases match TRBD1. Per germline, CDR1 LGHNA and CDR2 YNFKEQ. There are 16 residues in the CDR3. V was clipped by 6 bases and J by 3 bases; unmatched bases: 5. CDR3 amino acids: CASRGGQGADTGELFF. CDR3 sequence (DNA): TGTGCCAGCAGGGGGGGACAGGGGGCGGACACCGGGGAGCTGTTTTTT.

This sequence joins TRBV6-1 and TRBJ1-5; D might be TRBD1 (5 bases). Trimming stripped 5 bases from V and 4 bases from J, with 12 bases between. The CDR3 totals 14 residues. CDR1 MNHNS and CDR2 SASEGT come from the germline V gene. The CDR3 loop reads CASSSRDGNQPQHF. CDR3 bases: TGTGCCAGCAGTTCCCGGGACGGTAATCAGCCCCAGCATTTT.

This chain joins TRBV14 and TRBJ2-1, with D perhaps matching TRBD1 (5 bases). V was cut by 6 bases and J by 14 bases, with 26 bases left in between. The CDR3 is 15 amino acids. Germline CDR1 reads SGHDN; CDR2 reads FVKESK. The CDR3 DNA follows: TGTGCCAGCAGGATAACAGGTCGGCGGCTAGGAAAGAAGTTCTTC. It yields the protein CASRITGRRLGKKFF.

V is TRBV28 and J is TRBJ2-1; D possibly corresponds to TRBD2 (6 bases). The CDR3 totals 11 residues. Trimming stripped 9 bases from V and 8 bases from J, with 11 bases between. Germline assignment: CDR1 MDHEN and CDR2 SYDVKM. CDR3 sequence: CASRREYEQFF. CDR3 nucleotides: TGTGCCAGTCGTCGGGAGTATGAGCAGTTCTTC.

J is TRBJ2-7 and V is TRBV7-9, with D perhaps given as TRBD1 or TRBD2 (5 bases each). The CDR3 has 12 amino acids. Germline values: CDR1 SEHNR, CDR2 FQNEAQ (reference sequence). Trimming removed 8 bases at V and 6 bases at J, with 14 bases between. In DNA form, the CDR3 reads TGTGCCAGCGGGGATTCGGGGCGCGAGCAGTACTTC. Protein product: CASGDSGREQYF.

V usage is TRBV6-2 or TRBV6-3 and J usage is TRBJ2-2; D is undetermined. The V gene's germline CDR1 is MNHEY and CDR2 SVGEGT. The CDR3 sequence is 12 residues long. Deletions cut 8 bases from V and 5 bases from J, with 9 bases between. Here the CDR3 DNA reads TGTGCCAGCGCAAAACCGACCGGGGAGCTGTTTTTT. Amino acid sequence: CASAKPTGELFF.

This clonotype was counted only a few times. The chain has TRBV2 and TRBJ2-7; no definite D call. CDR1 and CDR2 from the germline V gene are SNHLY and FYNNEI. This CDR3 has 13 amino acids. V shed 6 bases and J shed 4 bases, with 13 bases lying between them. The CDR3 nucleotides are TGTGCCAGCAGACGGTCGGTCGGATACGAGCAGTACTTC. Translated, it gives CASRRSVGYEQYF.

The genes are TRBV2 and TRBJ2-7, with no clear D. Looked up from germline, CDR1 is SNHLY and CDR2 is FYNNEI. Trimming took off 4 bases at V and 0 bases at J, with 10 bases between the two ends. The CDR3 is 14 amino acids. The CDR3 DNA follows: TGTGCCAGCAGTGCGTCGCCTGCCTCCTACGAGCAGTACTTC. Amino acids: CASSASPASYEQYF.

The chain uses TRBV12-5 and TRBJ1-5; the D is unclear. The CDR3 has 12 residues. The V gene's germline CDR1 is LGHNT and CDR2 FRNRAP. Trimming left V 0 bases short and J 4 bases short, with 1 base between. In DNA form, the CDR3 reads TGTGCTAGTGGTTTGGTAAATCAGCCCCAGCATTTT. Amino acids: CASGLVNQPQHF.

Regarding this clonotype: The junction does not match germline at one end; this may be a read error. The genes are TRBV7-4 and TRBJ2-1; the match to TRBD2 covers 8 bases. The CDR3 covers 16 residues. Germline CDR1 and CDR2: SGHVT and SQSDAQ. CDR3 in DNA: TGTGCCAGCAGCCTTCGGACTAGCCGGACCTACAATGAGCGGTTCTTC. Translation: CASSLRTSRTYNERFF.

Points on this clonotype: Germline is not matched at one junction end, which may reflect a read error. In DNA form, the CDR3 reads TGTGCCGGCCCACACGGACTAGCGGGGGGTATCTTC. Its translation is CAGPHGLAGGIF. The genes are TRBV6-1 and TRBJ2-4; 14 bases align to TRBD2. Germline V lookup: CDR1 MNHNS, CDR2 SASEGT. The CDR3 extends over 12 amino acids.

DNA for the CDR3: TGTGCCAGCAGTTACGTAAACCGGCTTCAGCAGTACTTC. This codes for CASSYVNRLQQYF. The chain couples TRBV12-3 or TRBV12-4 to TRBJ2-7; D gene uncertain. Trimming left V 4 bases short and J 8 bases short, with 15 bases between. The CDR3 consists of 13 residues.

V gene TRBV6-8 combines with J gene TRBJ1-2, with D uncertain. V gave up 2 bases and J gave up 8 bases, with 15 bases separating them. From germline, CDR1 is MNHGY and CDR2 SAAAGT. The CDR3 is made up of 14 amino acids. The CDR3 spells CASSYGGPSWGYTF. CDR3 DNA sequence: TGTGCCAGCAGTTACGGAGGACCGAGCTGGGGCTACACCTTC.

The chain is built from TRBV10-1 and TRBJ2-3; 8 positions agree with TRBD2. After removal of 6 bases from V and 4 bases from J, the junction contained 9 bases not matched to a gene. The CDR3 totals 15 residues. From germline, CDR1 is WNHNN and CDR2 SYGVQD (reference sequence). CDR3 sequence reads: CASSRTSSDADTQYF. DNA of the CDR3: TGCGCCAGCAGCCGGACTAGCTCGGACGCAGATACGCAGTATTTT.

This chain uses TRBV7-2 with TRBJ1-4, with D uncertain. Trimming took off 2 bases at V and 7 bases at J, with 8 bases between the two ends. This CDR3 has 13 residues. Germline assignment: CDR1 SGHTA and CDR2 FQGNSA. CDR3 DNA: TGTGCCAGCAGCTTATTATGGGGTGAAAAACTGTTTTTT. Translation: CASSLLWGEKLFF.

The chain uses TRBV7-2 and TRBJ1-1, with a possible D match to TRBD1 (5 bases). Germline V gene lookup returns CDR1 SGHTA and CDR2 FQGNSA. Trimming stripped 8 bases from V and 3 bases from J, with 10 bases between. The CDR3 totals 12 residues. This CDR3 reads CASVDIYTEAFF. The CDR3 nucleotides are TGTGCCAGCGTGGACATCTACACTGAAGCTTTCTTT.

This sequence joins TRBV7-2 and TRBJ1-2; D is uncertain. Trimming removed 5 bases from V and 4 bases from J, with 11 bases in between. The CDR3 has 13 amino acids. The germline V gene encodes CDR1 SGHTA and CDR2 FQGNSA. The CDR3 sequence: CASSPVKAYGYTF. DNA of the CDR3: TGTGCCAGCAGCCCGGTGAAGGCCTATGGCTACACCTTC.

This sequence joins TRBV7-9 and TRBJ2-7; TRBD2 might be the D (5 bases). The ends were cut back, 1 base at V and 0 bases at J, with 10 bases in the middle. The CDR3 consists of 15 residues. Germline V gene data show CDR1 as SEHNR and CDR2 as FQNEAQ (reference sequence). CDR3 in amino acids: CASSLGGADSYEQYF. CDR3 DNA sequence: TGTGCCAGCAGCTTAGGTGGAGCGGACTCCTACGAGCAGTACTTC.